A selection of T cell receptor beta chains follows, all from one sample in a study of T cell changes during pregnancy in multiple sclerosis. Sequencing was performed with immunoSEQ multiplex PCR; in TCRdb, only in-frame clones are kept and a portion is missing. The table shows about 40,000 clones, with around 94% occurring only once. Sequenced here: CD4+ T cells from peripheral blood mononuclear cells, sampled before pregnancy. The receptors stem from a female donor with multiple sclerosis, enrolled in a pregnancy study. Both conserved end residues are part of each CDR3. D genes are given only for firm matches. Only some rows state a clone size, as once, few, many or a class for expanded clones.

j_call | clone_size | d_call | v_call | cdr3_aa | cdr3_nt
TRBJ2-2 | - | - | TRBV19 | CASRKVGELNTGELFF | TGTGCCAGTAGGAAGGTTGGGGAGCTGAACACCGGGGAGCTGTTTTTT
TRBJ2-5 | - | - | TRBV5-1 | CASSLVLAGEETQYF | TGCGCCAGCAGCTTGGTGTTGGCAGGGGAAGAGACCCAGTACTTC
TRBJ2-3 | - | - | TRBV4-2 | CASSPYPERSTDTQYF | TGTGCCAGCAGCCCCTATCCGGAGCGGAGCACAGATACGCAGTATTTT
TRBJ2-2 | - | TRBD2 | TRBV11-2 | CASSPPTSAETGELFF | TGTGCCAGCAGCCCCCCGACTAGCGCAGAAACCGGGGAGCTGTTTTTT
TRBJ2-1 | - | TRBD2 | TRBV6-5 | CASSELGTSYNEQFF | TGTGCCAGCAGCGAACTCGGGACTAGCTACAATGAGCAGTTCTTC
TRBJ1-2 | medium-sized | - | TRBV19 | CASSLLGIGTGWYGYTF | TGTGCCAGTAGTCTTCTGGGAATCGGAACAGGGTGGTATGGCTACACCTTC
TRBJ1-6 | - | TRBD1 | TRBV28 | CASSIRQGRGSPLHF | TGTGCCAGCAGTATAAGACAGGGGAGGGGTTCACCCCTCCACTTT
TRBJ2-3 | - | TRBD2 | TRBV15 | CATSRASSGSFTDTQYF | TGTGCCACCAGCAGAGCCTCGAGCGGGAGCTTTACAGATACGCAGTATTTT
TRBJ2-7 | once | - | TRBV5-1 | CASSLQYGYEQYF | TGCGCCAGCAGCTTGCAATACGGTTACGAGCAGTACTTC
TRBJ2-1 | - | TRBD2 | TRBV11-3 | CASSFGTSENNEQFF | TGTGCCAGCAGCTTCGGGACTAGCGAGAACAATGAGCAGTTCTTC
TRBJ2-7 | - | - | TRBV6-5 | CASSYYPDSGYEQYF | TGTGCCAGCAGTTACTACCCCGATAGTGGTTACGAGCAGTACTTC
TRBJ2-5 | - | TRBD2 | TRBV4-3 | CASSHPLRGLAEKYQETQYF | TGCGCCAGCAGCCATCCTCTCCGGGGACTAGCGGAGAAGTACCAAGAGACCCAGTACTTC
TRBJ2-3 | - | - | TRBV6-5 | CASSYSQGTQYF | TGTGCCAGCAGTTATAGTCAGGGTACGCAGTATTTT
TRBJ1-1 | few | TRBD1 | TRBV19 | CASSSGTGNSMNTEAFF | TGTGCCAGTAGTTCAGGGACAGGGAACAGTATGAACACTGAAGCTTTCTTT
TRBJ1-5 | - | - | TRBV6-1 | CASREVVFSNQPQHF | TGTGCCAGCAGGGAGGTGGTCTTTAGCAATCAGCCCCAGCATTTT
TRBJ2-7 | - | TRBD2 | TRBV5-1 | CASSLWTSGRGSYEQYF | TGCGCCAGCAGCCTCTGGACTAGCGGGAGAGGGTCCTACGAGCAGTACTTC
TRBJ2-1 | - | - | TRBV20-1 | CSASLALGQFF | TGCAGTGCGAGTCTAGCGTTGGGGCAGTTCTTC
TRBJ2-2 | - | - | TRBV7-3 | CASSINRDTGELFF | TGTGCCAGCAGCATAAACAGGGACACCGGGGAGCTGTTTTTT
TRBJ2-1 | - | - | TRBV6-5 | CASSYRSLNEQFF | TGTGCCAGCAGTTACCGGAGTTTGAATGAGCAGTTCTTC
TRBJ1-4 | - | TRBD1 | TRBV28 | CASSLYRGLGEKLFF | TGTGCCAGCAGCCTATACAGGGGGCTAGGAGAAAAACTGTTTTTT
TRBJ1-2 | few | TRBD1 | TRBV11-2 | CASSLDPGTGHGYTF | TGTGCCAGCAGCTTAGATCCGGGGACAGGCCATGGCTACACCTTC
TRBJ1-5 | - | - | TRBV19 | CASQGGNQPQHF | TGTGCCAGCCAGGGAGGAAATCAGCCCCAGCATTTT
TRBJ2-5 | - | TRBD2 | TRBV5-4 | CASSPGLAEETQYF | TGTGCCAGCAGCCCCGGACTAGCGGAAGAGACCCAGTACTTC
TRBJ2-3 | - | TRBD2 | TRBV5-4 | CASSFAGGSTDTQYF | TGTGCCAGCAGCTTCGCGGGAGGAAGCACAGATACGCAGTATTTT
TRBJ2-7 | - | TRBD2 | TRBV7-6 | CASSRTSLSYEQYF | TGTGCCAGCAGCCGGACTAGCCTTTCCTACGAGCAGTACTTC
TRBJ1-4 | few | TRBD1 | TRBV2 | CASGRDRALEKLFF | TGTGCCAGCGGAAGGGACAGGGCTCTTGAAAAACTGTTTTTT
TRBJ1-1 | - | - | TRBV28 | CASSLPSGNTEAFF | TGTGCCAGCAGTTTACCGTCGGGGAACACTGAAGCTTTCTTT
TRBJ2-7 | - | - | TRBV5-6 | CASSLRVNLLAGEQYF | TGTGCCAGCAGCTTGCGGGTTAATTTGTTGGCTGGCGAGCAGTACTTC
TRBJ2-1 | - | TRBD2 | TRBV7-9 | CASSSGLAGVSEQFF | TGTGCCAGCAGCTCCGGACTAGCGGGAGTCAGTGAGCAGTTCTTC
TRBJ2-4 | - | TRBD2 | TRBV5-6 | CASSLAGGAAKNIQYF | TGTGCCAGCAGCTTAGCGGGAGGGGCGGCCAAAAACATTCAGTACTTC
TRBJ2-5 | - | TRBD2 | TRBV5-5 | CASSLTGRAGTQYF | TGTGCCAGCAGCTTAACCGGGAGGGCCGGGACCCAGTACTTC
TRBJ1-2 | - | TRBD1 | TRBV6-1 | CASSGTGNYGYTF | TGTGCCAGCAGTGGGACAGGGAACTATGGCTACACCTTC
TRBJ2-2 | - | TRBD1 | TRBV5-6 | CASSYRRTGHGELFF | TGTGCCAGCAGCTATCGTAGGACAGGGCACGGGGAGCTGTTTTTT
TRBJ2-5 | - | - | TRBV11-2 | CASSLGSGGGAQTQYF | TGTGCCAGCAGCTTAGGGTCAGGAGGCGGTGCCCAGACCCAGTACTTC
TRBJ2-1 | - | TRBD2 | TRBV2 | CASSRGGEQFF | TGTGCCAGCAGTCGGGGGGGTGAGCAGTTCTTC
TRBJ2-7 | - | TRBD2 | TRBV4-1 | CASSQLAGIYEQYF | TGCGCCAGCAGCCAACTAGCGGGAATCTACGAGCAGTACTTC
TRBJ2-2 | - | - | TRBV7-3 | CASSFTGTGELFF | TGTGCCAGCAGCTTTACGGGCACCGGGGAGCTGTTTTTT
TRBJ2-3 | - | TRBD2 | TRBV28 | CASRNSGRPDTQYF | TGTGCCAGCAGAAATAGCGGGAGGCCAGATACGCAGTATTTT
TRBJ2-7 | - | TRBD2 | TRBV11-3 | CASSSLAGGEQYF | TGTGCCAGCAGCTCCCTAGCGGGAGGCGAGCAGTACTTC
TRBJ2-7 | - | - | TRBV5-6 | CASSPGTPSSYEQYF | TGTGCCAGCAGCCCCGGGACTCCCTCCTCCTACGAGCAGTACTTC
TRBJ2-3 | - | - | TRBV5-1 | CASSRWSGSTDTQYF | TGCGCCAGCAGCCGGTGGAGCGGGAGCACAGATACGCAGTATTTT
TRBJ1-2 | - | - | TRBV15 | CATSRGEEPYYGYTF | TGTGCCACCAGCAGAGGCGAGGAACCCTACTATGGCTACACCTTC
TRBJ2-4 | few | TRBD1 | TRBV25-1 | CASSVAGTGNIQYF | TGTGCCAGCAGTGTGGCGGGGACAGGGAACATTCAGTACTTC
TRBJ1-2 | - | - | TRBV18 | CASSPAFRGGANGYTF | TGTGCCAGCTCACCCGCCTTTAGAGGGGGGGCCAATGGCTACACCTTC
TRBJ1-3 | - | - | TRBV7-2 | CASSLFLETSGNTIYF | TGTGCCAGCAGCCTATTTCTAGAAACTTCTGGAAACACCATATATTTT
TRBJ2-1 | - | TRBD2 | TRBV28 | CASSLEKGRAAYNEQFF | TGTGCCAGCAGCCTTGAAAAGGGGAGGGCCGCATACAATGAGCAGTTCTTC
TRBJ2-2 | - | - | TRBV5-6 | CASRRTGRAGELFF | TGTGCCAGCAGGCGGACAGGGAGGGCCGGGGAGCTGTTTTTT
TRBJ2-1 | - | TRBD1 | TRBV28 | CASSEGQGAHNEQFF | TGTGCCAGCAGTGAGGGACAGGGGGCCCACAATGAGCAGTTCTTC
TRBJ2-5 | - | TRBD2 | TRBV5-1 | CASSLPSGRQETQYF | TGCGCCAGCAGCTTGCCTAGCGGGAGACAAGAGACCCAGTACTTC
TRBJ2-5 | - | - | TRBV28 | CASSPRGTPRGETQYF | TGTGCCAGCAGTCCCAGAGGGACCCCCCGGGGGGAGACCCAGTACTTC
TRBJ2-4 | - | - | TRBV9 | CASSDSIGAKNIQYF | TGTGCCAGCAGCGACTCTATTGGAGCCAAAAACATTCAGTACTTC
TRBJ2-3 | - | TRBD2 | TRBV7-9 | CASGGEDTQYF | TGTGCCAGCGGGGGGGAGGATACGCAGTATTTT
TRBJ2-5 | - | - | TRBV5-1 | CASSDPTGSPTQYF | TGCGCCAGCAGCGACCCCACGGGGTCCCCGACCCAGTACTTC
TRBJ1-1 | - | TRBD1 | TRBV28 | CASSHQGARIRAFF | TGTGCCAGCAGTCACCAGGGGGCGCGAATTCGGGCTTTCTTT
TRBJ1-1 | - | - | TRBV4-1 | CASPPGNTEAFF | TGCGCCAGCCCCCCGGGGAACACTGAAGCTTTCTTT
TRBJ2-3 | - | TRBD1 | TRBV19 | CASSMGQGTDTQYF | TGTGCCAGTAGTATGGGACAGGGCACAGATACGCAGTATTTT
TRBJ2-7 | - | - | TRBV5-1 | CASSSGAYEQYF | TGCGCCAGCAGCTCAGGGGCCTACGAGCAGTACTTC